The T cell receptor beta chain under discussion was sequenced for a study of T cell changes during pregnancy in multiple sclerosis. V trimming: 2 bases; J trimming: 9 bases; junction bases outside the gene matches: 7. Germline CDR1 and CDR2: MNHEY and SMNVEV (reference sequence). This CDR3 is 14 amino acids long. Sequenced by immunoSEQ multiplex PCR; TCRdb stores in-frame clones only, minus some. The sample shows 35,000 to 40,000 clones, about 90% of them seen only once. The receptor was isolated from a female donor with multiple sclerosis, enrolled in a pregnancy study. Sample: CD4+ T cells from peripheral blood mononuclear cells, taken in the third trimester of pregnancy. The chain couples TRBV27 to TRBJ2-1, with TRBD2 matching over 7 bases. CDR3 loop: CASSLLRERSEQFF. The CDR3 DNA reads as TGTGCCAGCAGTTTACTGCGGGAGCGGAGTGAGCAGTTCTTC.